This T cell receptor (beta chain) was sequenced during a study of cytomegalovirus exposure and HLA in healthy donors. Study findings and constraints: According to a subsequent analysis, TCR clusters from the first cohort were inclined to appear together in the roughly 120 validation repertoires. Associated with cytomegalovirus, according to the listing, were fewer than 200 TCR beta chains. There were some public TCRs occurring in many donors, but most TCR sequences were rare.

Sequenced by immunoSEQ multiplex PCR; TCRdb stores in-frame clones only, minus some. There are some 310,000 clones in the sample; 88% occur only once, and over 0.9% lies in the top ten. Germline V gives CDR1 MNHEY, CDR2 SMNVEV (reference sequence). The J segment lost 4 bases and the V segment lost 6 bases, leaving 1 base of the junction unmatched. The CDR3 totals 13 residues. The donors were members of the validation cohort, which comprised 120 subjects and was separate from the first cohort of fewer than 700 subjects. There are a few counts of this clone. Its antigen is not known. Material: PBMCs. The receptor was isolated from a man aged 25 to 40 in good health and CMV-seronegative. The rearrangement links TRBV27 to TRBJ1-5; 9 bases line up with TRBD1. The CDR3 is CASRGQGNQPQHF. The CDR3, as DNA: TGTGCCAGCAGAGGACAGGGGAATCAGCCCCAGCATTTT.